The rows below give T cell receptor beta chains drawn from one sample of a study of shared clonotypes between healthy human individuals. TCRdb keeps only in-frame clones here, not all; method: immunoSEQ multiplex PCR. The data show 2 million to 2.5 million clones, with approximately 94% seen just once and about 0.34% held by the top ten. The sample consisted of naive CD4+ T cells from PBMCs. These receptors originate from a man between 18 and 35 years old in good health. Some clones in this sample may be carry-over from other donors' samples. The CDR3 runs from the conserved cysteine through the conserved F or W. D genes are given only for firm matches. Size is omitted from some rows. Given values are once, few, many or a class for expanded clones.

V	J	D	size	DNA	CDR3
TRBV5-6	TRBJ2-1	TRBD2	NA	TGTGCCAGCAGCTTGGGCCCTCCAAGCGGGGGTTACAATGAGCAGTTCTTC	CASSLGPPSGGYNEQFF
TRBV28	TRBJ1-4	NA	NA	TGTGCCAGCAGTAACAGGGACCAAAAACTGTTTTTT	CASSNRDQKLFF
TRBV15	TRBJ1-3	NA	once	TGTGCCACCAGCAGGGGAGGACTGAACACCATATATTTT	CATSRGGLNTIYF
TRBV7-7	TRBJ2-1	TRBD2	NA	TGTGCCAGCAGCCCAGGGACTAGCGGAACCCACAATGAGCAGTTCTTC	CASSPGTSGTHNEQFF
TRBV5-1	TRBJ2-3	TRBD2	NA	TGCGCCAGCTGTCCAGCGGGAGGCCCAACCCGCACAGATACGCAGTATTTT	CASCPAGGPTRTDTQYF
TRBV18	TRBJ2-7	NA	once	TGTGCCAGCTCACCACCCTCCGGTCGGGCCTACGAGCAGTACTTC	CASSPPSGRAYEQYF
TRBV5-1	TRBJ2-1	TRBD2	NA	TGCGCCAGCAGCTTGGGTACTAGCGGGATAAATGAGCAGTTCTTC	CASSLGTSGINEQFF
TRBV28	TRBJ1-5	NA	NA	TGTGCCATCAAACCGGCGGGGGGCAATCAGCCCCAGCATTTT	CAIKPAGGNQPQHF
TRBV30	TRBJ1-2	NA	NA	TGTGCCTGGAGGCACTATGGCTACACCTTC	CAWRHYGYTF
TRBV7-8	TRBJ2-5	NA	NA	TGTGCCAGCAGCCTAGCCCAGGGGTGGGTGGCGGCGGGAGAGACCCAGTACTTC	CASSLAQGWVAAGETQYF
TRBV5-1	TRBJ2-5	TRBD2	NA	TGCGCCAGCAGCTTCGGTAGCGGGAGCAGGTCAAGCCAAGAGACCCAGTACTTC	CASSFGSGSRSSQETQYF
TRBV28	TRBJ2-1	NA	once	TGTGCCAGCAGTTCAGGGACGGGCTCCTACAATGAGCAGTTCTTC	CASSSGTGSYNEQFF
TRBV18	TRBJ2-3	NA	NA	TGTGCCAGCTCACCACCTCAAGACAGAAACACAGATACGCAGTATTTT	CASSPPQDRNTDTQYF
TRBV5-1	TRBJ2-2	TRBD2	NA	TGCGCCAGCAGCTTGCAAGCGGGGGGGTTCCACACCGGGGAGCTGTTTTTT	CASSLQAGGFHTGELFF
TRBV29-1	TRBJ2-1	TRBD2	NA	TGCAGCGTCGGCCGGGACTACGATAACAATGAGCAGTTCTTC	CSVGRDYDNNEQFF
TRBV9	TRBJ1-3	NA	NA	TGTGCCAGCAGCCTCGGACCCGGAAACACCATATATTTT	CASSLGPGNTIYF
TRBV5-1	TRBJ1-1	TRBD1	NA	TGCGCCAGCGGGGGACAGTCCGGAGACACTGAAGCTTTCTTT	CASGGQSGDTEAFF
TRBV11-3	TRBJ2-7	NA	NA	TGTGCCAGCAGCCCGAGGGGGAGCGGAACCTACGAGCAGTACTTC	CASSPRGSGTYEQYF
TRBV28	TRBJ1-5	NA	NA	TGTGCCAGCAGTTTCGGTCAGAGTGACAATCAGCCCCAGCATTTT	CASSFGQSDNQPQHF
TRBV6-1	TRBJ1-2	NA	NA	TGTGCCAGCGGCAGGGCTGCTGGCTACACCTTC	CASGRAAGYTF
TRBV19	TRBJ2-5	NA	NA	TGTGCCAGCGGACACATACAAGAGACCCAGTACTTC	CASGHIQETQYF
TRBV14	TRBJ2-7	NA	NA	TGTGCCAGCAGCCATGACCTCCGGGGGGAGCAGTACTTC	CASSHDLRGEQYF
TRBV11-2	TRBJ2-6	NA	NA	TGTGCCAGCAGCTGGTCAGCGCACTCTGGGGCCAACGTCCTGACTTTC	CASSWSAHSGANVLTF
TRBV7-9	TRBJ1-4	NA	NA	TGTGCCAGCAGACCAACAGGGATCGAAAAACTGTTTTTT	CASRPTGIEKLFF
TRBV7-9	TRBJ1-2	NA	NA	TGTGCCAGCAGCCCACCCCTGGTGGACTGCACCTTC	CASSPPLVDCTF
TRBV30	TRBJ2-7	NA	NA	TGTGCCTGGACCCACGGGGGAAAACGCTCTTACGAGCAGTACTTC	CAWTHGGKRSYEQYF
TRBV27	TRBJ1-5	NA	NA	TGTGCCAGCGGTTTGGAGGAGCCCCAGCATTTT	CASGLEEPQHF
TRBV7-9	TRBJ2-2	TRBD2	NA	TGTGCCAGCAGCTTAGCACTAGCGGTTAACACCGGGGAGCTGTTTTTT	CASSLALAVNTGELFF
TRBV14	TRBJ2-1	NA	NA	TGTGCCAGCTCGGCCGGGACATCGTCCTACAATGAGCAGTTCTTC	CASSAGTSSYNEQFF
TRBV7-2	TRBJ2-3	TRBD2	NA	TGTGCCAGCAGCCCGCGGGCCCGAGGAATGGGCGGGAGATCAGATACGCAGTATTTT	CASSPRARGMGGRSDTQYF
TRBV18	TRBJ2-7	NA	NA	TGTGCCAGCTCACCCGGAACTCCCGAGGGCAAGCAGTACTTC	CASSPGTPEGKQYF
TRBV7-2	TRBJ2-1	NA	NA	TGTGCCAGCAGCTTAGCATTCTCGTCAGAGCAGTTCTTC	CASSLAFSSEQFF
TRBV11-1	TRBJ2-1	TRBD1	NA	TGTGCCAGCAGCCCCTCCGGGACAGTGATGTTCTTC	CASSPSGTVMFF
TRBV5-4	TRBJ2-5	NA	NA	TGTGCCAGCAGGCATGGGGCCGGGGCCGGGGAGACCCAGTACTTC	CASRHGAGAGETQYF
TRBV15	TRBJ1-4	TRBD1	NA	TGTGCCACCAGCAGACCGGGACAGGTTTTTGAAAAACTGTTTTTT	CATSRPGQVFEKLFF
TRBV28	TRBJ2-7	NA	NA	TGTGCCAGCAGTTCTAACAGGGGGGGGGACGAGACTAGGCCCTACGAGCAGTACTTC	CASSSNRGGDETRPYEQYF
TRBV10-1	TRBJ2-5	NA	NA	TGCGCCAGCAGTGACTCCACGGGATACCAGACCCAGTACTTC	CASSDSTGYQTQYF
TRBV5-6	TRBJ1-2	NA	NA	TGTGCCAGCAGCTTGCGTCCAGGGGACTATGGCTACACCTTC	CASSLRPGDYGYTF
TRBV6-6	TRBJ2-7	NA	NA	TGTGCCAGCAGTTTGAAAAAACAGGACTCCTACGAGCAGTACTTC	CASSLKKQDSYEQYF
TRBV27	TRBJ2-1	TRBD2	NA	TGTGCCAGCAGGAGACTAGCGGGAGGGCCGGGTGAGCAGTTCTTC	CASRRLAGGPGEQFF
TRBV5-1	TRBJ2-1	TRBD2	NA	TGCGCCAGCAGCTTGTGGCTAGCGGGAGGGGATGAGCAGTTCTTC	CASSLWLAGGDEQFF
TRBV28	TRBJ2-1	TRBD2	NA	TGTGCCAGCAGTTCCCCTAGCGGGAATACTGAGCAGTTCTTC	CASSSPSGNTEQFF
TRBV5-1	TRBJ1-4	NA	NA	TGCGCCAGCAGCTTTTCAACTAATGAAAAACTGTTTTTT	CASSFSTNEKLFF
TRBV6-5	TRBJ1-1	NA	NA	TGTGCCAGCAGTTATTTGGGACTGAACACTGAAGCTTTCTTT	CASSYLGLNTEAFF
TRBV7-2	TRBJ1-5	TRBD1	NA	TGTGCCAGCAGCGCCACAGGGGATCAGCCCCAGCATTTT	CASSATGDQPQHF
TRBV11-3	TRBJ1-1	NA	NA	TGTGCCAGCAGCTTATCACCTGCGAACACTGAAGCTTTCTTT	CASSLSPANTEAFF
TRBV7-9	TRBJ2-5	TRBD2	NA	TGTGCCAGCAGCCCAAGGGGAAGGGAGGGCCCGGGGGAGACCCAGTACTTC	CASSPRGREGPGETQYF
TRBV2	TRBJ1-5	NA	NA	TGTGCCAGCAGTACCGGACAGAGCAATCAGCCCCAGCATTTT	CASSTGQSNQPQHF
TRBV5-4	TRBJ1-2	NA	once	TGTGCCAGCAGCGACAACATAACAAGGGGTAACTATGGCTACACCTTC	CASSDNITRGNYGYTF
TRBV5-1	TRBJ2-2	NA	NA	TGCGCCAGCAGCTTCCGGACACCCACCACCGGGGAGCTGTTTTTT	CASSFRTPTTGELFF
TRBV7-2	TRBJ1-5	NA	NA	TGTGCCAGCAGCTTAGCGTCGGCGAGGCTTCAGCCCCAGCATTTT	CASSLASARLQPQHF
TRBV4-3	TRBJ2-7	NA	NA	TGCGCCAGCAGCCAAGAAGCTAGCGCGACCTACGAGCAGTACTTC	CASSQEASATYEQYF
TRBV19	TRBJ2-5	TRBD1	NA	TGTGCCAGTAGTCCCGGACAGGGGGCTGGGGAGACCCAGTACTTC	CASSPGQGAGETQYF
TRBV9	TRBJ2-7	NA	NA	TGTGCCAGCAGACGCAGCGGAACCTACGAGCAGTACTTC	CASRRSGTYEQYF
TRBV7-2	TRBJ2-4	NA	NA	TGTGCCAGCAGCGCTTCAAGTACCAAAAACATTCAGTACTTC	CASSASSTKNIQYF
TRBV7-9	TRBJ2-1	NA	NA	TGTGCCAGCAGCCCTGGAGCGGGCCCTTCCTACAATGAGCAGTTCTTC	CASSPGAGPSYNEQFF
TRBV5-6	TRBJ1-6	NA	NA	TGTGCCAGCAGCTTTAACATCGATAATTCACCCCTCCACTTT	CASSFNIDNSPLHF